The present T cell receptor beta chain was sequenced within a study of blood T cells in healthy people across ages. From germline, CDR1 is MGHDK and CDR2 SYGVNS. The CDR3 spans 14 residues. V dropped 7 bases and J dropped 12; count of bases not matched to a gene: 11. The sample holds a few counts of this clonotype. The use of a sample-barcoded 5' primer and a J-beta primer mix characterized a second PCR of roughly 6 to 11 cycles. TCRdb independently ran MiXCR on the 5' RACE reads; one entry per CDR3 protein. Among roughly 2 million distinct CDR3 sequences listed, about 50% were seen once. Each sample used at least 6 million PBMCs.

Sequenced input: blood. This clonotype was sampled from a woman in her thirties or forties in good health. The chain links TRBV25-1 to TRBJ2-1, with 11 bases fitting TRBD2. For the CDR3, the DNA is TGTGCCAGCACCTCTAGCGGGGGGTTAATCGGGCAGTTCTTC. Protein sequence: CASTSSGGLIGQFF.